This is a list of T cell receptor beta chains from one sample in a study of shared clonotypes between healthy human individuals. This table comes from immunoSEQ multiplex PCR, and its TCRdb copy is limited to in-frame clones, with some not included. The sample contains roughly 1,100,000 clones, about 70% of which appear only once. The source material was memory CD4+ T cells sorted from blood. The receptor set was obtained from a man aged 18-30 years in good health. Each CDR3 is given with its conserved first and last residue. The order of the fields is D gene, clone size, V gene, J gene, CDR3 DNA, CDR3 protein. A D gene is named only where the DNA matches it firmly. The size field is filled for only some rows; it gives once, few, many or a size class.

d_call: .
clone_size: .
v_call: TRBV11-2
j_call: TRBJ2-1
cdr3_nt: TGTGCCAGCAGCTTAGATCGGGGAATCTACAATGAGCAGTTCTTC
cdr3_aa: CASSLDRGIYNEQFF

d_call: .
clone_size: .
v_call: TRBV19
j_call: TRBJ1-2
cdr3_nt: TGTGCCAGTAGGATCCTGAACTATGGCTACACCTTC
cdr3_aa: CASRILNYGYTF

d_call: TRBD2
clone_size: .
v_call: TRBV5-1
j_call: TRBJ2-5
cdr3_nt: TGCGCCAGCAGCTCGGGACTAGCGGGGGAGACCCAGTACTTC
cdr3_aa: CASSSGLAGETQYF

d_call: .
clone_size: .
v_call: TRBV6-1
j_call: TRBJ2-7
cdr3_nt: TGTGCCAGCACTACGGGCCCCGGTCCAGCCTACGAGCAGTACTTC
cdr3_aa: CASTTGPGPAYEQYF

d_call: .
clone_size: .
v_call: TRBV14
j_call: TRBJ1-2
cdr3_nt: TGTGCCAGCAGCCAACAACGGGTGGGCTACTATGGCTACACCTTC
cdr3_aa: CASSQQRVGYYGYTF

d_call: TRBD1
clone_size: .
v_call: TRBV6-1
j_call: TRBJ1-1
cdr3_nt: TGTGCCAGCAGTAACAGGGGGGTGAACACTGAAGCTTTCTTT
cdr3_aa: CASSNRGVNTEAFF

d_call: .
clone_size: once
v_call: TRBV10-2
j_call: TRBJ1-5
cdr3_nt: TGCGCCAGCAGTGCTGGGGCCGACAATCAGCCCCAGCATTTT
cdr3_aa: CASSAGADNQPQHF

d_call: .
clone_size: .
v_call: TRBV11-2
j_call: TRBJ2-1
cdr3_nt: TGTGCCAGCAGCTCGCTGGGGCGGGCTAGCTCCTACAATGAGCAGTTCTTC
cdr3_aa: CASSSLGRASSYNEQFF

d_call: .
clone_size: .
v_call: TRBV30
j_call: TRBJ1-1
cdr3_nt: TGTGCCTGGAGCCACAAGTATACTGAAGCTTTCTTT
cdr3_aa: CAWSHKYTEAFF

d_call: TRBD1
clone_size: .
v_call: TRBV4-3
j_call: TRBJ1-6
cdr3_nt: TGCGCCAGCAGCCACGCCGACAGGGATAATTCACCCCTCCACTTT
cdr3_aa: CASSHADRDNSPLHF

d_call: TRBD1
clone_size: .
v_call: TRBV5-1
j_call: TRBJ2-5
cdr3_nt: TGCGCCAGCAGCGCGGGACAGGGGGCGAAGGAGACCCAGTACTTC
cdr3_aa: CASSAGQGAKETQYF

d_call: TRBD1
clone_size: .
v_call: TRBV7-2
j_call: TRBJ1-1
cdr3_nt: TGTGCCAGCAGCTTAGGGGACAGGCTGAGGGAAGCTTTCTTT
cdr3_aa: CASSLGDRLREAFF

d_call: TRBD1
clone_size: .
v_call: TRBV5-1
j_call: TRBJ1-3
cdr3_nt: TGCGCCAGCAGCTTGGGGCACAGGGGGCCTGGAAACACCATATATTTT
cdr3_aa: CASSLGHRGPGNTIYF

d_call: .
clone_size: .
v_call: TRBV7-9
j_call: TRBJ1-6
cdr3_nt: TGTGCCAGCAGCTTTCGCGAAGTTAGCTCACCCCTCCACTTT
cdr3_aa: CASSFREVSSPLHF

d_call: .
clone_size: .
v_call: TRBV2
j_call: TRBJ1-1
cdr3_nt: TGTGCCAGCAGTGTAAGACCTGCGAACACTGAAGCTTTCTTT
cdr3_aa: CASSVRPANTEAFF

d_call: TRBD1
clone_size: once
v_call: TRBV4-1
j_call: TRBJ2-3
cdr3_nt: TGCGCCAGCAGTCCTGGACAGGGGGCATCCCAAGGTACGCAGTATTTT
cdr3_aa: CASSPGQGASQGTQYF

d_call: .
clone_size: .
v_call: TRBV5-1
j_call: TRBJ2-3
cdr3_nt: TGCGCCAGTTATGCGGAGCGAAGCACAGATACGCAGTATTTT
cdr3_aa: CASYAERSTDTQYF

d_call: TRBD2
clone_size: .
v_call: TRBV10-3
j_call: TRBJ2-7
cdr3_nt: TGTGCCATCACTAGCGGGAGTACCTACGAGCAGTACTTC
cdr3_aa: CAITSGSTYEQYF

d_call: TRBD2
clone_size: .
v_call: TRBV30
j_call: TRBJ2-2
cdr3_nt: TGTGCCTGGAGGCGGACTAGCGGGAGTGGGGCCGGGGAGCTGTTTTTT
cdr3_aa: CAWRRTSGSGAGELFF

d_call: .
clone_size: .
v_call: TRBV30
j_call: TRBJ1-2
cdr3_nt: TGTGCCTGGAGGCCTAACTATGGCTACACCTTC
cdr3_aa: CAWRPNYGYTF

d_call: .
clone_size: .
v_call: TRBV28
j_call: TRBJ1-5
cdr3_nt: TGTGCCAGCAGTTCTCCTCAGGGGTATAATCAGCCCCAGCATTTT
cdr3_aa: CASSSPQGYNQPQHF

d_call: .
clone_size: .
v_call: TRBV4-3
j_call: TRBJ2-4
cdr3_nt: TGCGCCAGCAGCCAAGACCTACCGGGAAGGGGGGAAAACATTCAGTACTTC
cdr3_aa: CASSQDLPGRGENIQYF

d_call: TRBD1
clone_size: .
v_call: TRBV7-2
j_call: TRBJ2-7
cdr3_nt: TGTGCCAGCAGCTTAGAGGAGGTGACAGGGGCAGGGGAGCAGTACTTC
cdr3_aa: CASSLEEVTGAGEQYF

d_call: TRBD1
clone_size: .
v_call: TRBV9
j_call: TRBJ1-5
cdr3_nt: TGTGCCAGCAGCAGAGACAGGGTGTCCAATCAGCCCCAGCATTTT
cdr3_aa: CASSRDRVSNQPQHF

d_call: .
clone_size: .
v_call: TRBV19
j_call: TRBJ2-2
cdr3_nt: TGTGCCAGTAAATTTCGGGGTGACACCGGGGAGCTGTTTTTT
cdr3_aa: CASKFRGDTGELFF

d_call: .
clone_size: .
v_call: TRBV6-5
j_call: TRBJ1-5
cdr3_nt: TGTGCCAGCAGGGGCCTGTACAATCAGCCCCAGCATTTT
cdr3_aa: CASRGLYNQPQHF

d_call: .
clone_size: .
v_call: TRBV7-9
j_call: TRBJ1-3
cdr3_nt: TGTGCCAGTAAACAGGGTGCTGGAAACACCATATATTTT
cdr3_aa: CASKQGAGNTIYF

d_call: .
clone_size: many
v_call: TRBV29-1
j_call: TRBJ2-7
cdr3_nt: TGCAGCGCCCACCGGGGCGGCTACGAGCAGTACTTC
cdr3_aa: CSAHRGGYEQYF

d_call: TRBD2
clone_size: once
v_call: TRBV11-2
j_call: TRBJ2-1
cdr3_nt: TGTGCCAGCATGAGTTGGGGGGGATCATACAATGAGCAGTTCTTC
cdr3_aa: CASMSWGGSYNEQFF

d_call: TRBD2
clone_size: many
v_call: TRBV11-1
j_call: TRBJ2-1
cdr3_nt: TGTGCCAGCAGCTCTAGCGGGGGTCGCTCCTACAATGAGCAGTTCTTC
cdr3_aa: CASSSSGGRSYNEQFF

d_call: TRBD1
clone_size: .
v_call: TRBV14
j_call: TRBJ2-7
cdr3_nt: TGTGCCAGCAGCCAAGTACGGGACAGGGGGTCCGAGCAGTACTTC
cdr3_aa: CASSQVRDRGSEQYF

d_call: .
clone_size: .
v_call: TRBV7-2
j_call: TRBJ1-6
cdr3_nt: TGTGCCAGCAGTCCGAGGGGTAGGGATTCACCCCTCCACTTT
cdr3_aa: CASSPRGRDSPLHF

d_call: .
clone_size: .
v_call: TRBV30
j_call: TRBJ1-4
cdr3_nt: TGTGCCTGGAGGGGGCAAAGGGGAACAACTAATGAAAAACTGTTTTTT
cdr3_aa: CAWRGQRGTTNEKLFF

d_call: .
clone_size: few
v_call: TRBV5-4
j_call: TRBJ1-3
cdr3_nt: TGTGCCAGCAGCTTGCGGGGGGGCTCCTCTGGAAACACCATATATTTT
cdr3_aa: CASSLRGGSSGNTIYF

d_call: .
clone_size: .
v_call: TRBV4-2
j_call: TRBJ1-4
cdr3_nt: TGTGCCAGCAGCCAAGAGATGGCCCGAAAGAAGGAAAAACTGTTTTTT
cdr3_aa: CASSQEMARKKEKLFF

d_call: .
clone_size: .
v_call: TRBV7-2
j_call: TRBJ2-1
cdr3_nt: TGTGCCAGCAGCTTAGCGGGCACTTACAATGAGCAGTTCTTC
cdr3_aa: CASSLAGTYNEQFF

d_call: .
clone_size: .
v_call: TRBV2
j_call: TRBJ1-1
cdr3_nt: TGTGCCAGCAGTAACTGGGTGGGGACTGAAGCTTTCTTT
cdr3_aa: CASSNWVGTEAFF

d_call: .
clone_size: .
v_call: TRBV18
j_call: TRBJ2-2
cdr3_nt: TGTGCCAGCTCACCAACAGCGAGTTTCACCGGGGAGCTGTTTTTT
cdr3_aa: CASSPTASFTGELFF

d_call: .
clone_size: .
v_call: TRBV18
j_call: TRBJ2-5
cdr3_nt: TGTGCCAGCTCTCATAAAGAGACCCAGTACTTC
cdr3_aa: CASSHKETQYF

d_call: .
clone_size: many
v_call: TRBV19
j_call: TRBJ1-6
cdr3_nt: TGTGCCAGTAGTACCGTTACCGGGACACTTAATTCACCCCTCCACTTT
cdr3_aa: CASSTVTGTLNSPLHF

d_call: .
clone_size: .
v_call: TRBV5-4
j_call: TRBJ1-1
cdr3_nt: TGTGCCAGCAGCCCCCCTCCCCCGGACACTGAAGCTTTCTTT
cdr3_aa: CASSPPPPDTEAFF

d_call: .
clone_size: .
v_call: TRBV6-5
j_call: TRBJ1-2
cdr3_nt: TGTGCCAGCAAGTTAGGAGAACTTAACTATGGCTACACCTTC
cdr3_aa: CASKLGELNYGYTF

d_call: .
clone_size: .
v_call: TRBV6-6
j_call: TRBJ1-4
cdr3_nt: TGTGCCAGCAGTCCCCCCGGGGGCCAGGGGCTTTGGAAACTGTTTTTT
cdr3_aa: CASSPPGGQGLWKLFF

d_call: .
clone_size: .
v_call: TRBV4-1
j_call: TRBJ1-2
cdr3_nt: TGCGCCAGCAGCCATGTCGAAGGCTACACCTTC
cdr3_aa: CASSHVEGYTF

d_call: TRBD2
clone_size: many
v_call: TRBV7-2
j_call: TRBJ2-5
cdr3_nt: TGTGCCAGCAGCCCCACCGGGACTAGTTTGGAGACCCAGTACTTC
cdr3_aa: CASSPTGTSLETQYF

d_call: .
clone_size: .
v_call: TRBV4-1
j_call: TRBJ1-4
cdr3_nt: TGCGCCAGCAGCCAAGTGCCTCAGGTCCTTAATGAAAAACTGTTTTTT
cdr3_aa: CASSQVPQVLNEKLFF

d_call: .
clone_size: .
v_call: TRBV11-2
j_call: TRBJ2-5
cdr3_nt: TGTGCCAGCAGCTTAGTGTTAGGGAGAGAGACCCAGTACTTC
cdr3_aa: CASSLVLGRETQYF

d_call: .
clone_size: .
v_call: TRBV6-1
j_call: TRBJ1-5
cdr3_nt: TGTGCCAGCAGTACAGAACCCACTAATCAGCCCCAGCATTTT
cdr3_aa: CASSTEPTNQPQHF